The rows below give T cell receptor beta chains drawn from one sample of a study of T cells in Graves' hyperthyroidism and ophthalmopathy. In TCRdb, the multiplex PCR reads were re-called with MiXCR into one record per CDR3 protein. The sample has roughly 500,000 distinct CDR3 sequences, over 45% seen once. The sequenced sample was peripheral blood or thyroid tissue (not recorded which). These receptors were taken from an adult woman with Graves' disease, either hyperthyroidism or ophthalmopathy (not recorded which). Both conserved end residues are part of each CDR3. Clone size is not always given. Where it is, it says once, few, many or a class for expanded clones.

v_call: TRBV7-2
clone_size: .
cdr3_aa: CASSLEDRWDSPLHF

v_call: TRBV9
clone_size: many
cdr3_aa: CASSVISGANVLTF

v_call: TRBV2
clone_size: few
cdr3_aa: CASSGAGGGDQPQHF

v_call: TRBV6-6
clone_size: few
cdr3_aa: CASKMAALGNTIYF

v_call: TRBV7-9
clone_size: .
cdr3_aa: CASSLTGSGQETQYF

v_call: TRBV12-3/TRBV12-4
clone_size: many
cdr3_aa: CASSPGQGVNEQYF

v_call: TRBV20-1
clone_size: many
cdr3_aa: CSAREGGQEKHEKLFF

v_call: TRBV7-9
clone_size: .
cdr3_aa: CASSAGMSYTF

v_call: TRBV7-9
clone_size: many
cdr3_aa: CASSSPLSLSGNTIYF

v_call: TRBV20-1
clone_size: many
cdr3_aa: CSASSYETQYF

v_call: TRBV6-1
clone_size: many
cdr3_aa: CAISWQANTEAFF

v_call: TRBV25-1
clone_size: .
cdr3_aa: CASKTGNQETQYF